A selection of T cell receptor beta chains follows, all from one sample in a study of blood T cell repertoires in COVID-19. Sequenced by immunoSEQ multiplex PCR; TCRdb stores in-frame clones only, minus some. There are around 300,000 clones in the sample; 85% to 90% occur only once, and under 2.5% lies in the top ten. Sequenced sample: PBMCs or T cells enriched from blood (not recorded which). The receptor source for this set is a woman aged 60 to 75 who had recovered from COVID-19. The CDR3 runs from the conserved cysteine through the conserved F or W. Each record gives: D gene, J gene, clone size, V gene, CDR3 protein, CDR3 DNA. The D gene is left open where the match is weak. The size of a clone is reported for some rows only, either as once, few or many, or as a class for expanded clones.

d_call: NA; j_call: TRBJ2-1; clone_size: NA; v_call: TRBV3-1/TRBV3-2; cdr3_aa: CASSRGGVNEQFF; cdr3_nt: TGTGCCAGCAGCCGAGGAGGGGTGAATGAGCAGTTCTTC
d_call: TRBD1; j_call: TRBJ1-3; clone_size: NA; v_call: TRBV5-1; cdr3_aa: CASSITGDGNTIYF; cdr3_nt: TGCGCCAGCAGCATCACAGGGGATGGAAACACCATATATTTT
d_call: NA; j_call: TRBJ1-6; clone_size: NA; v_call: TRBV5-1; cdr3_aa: CASTLQTGPNSPLHF; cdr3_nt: TGCGCCAGCACCCTGCAAACAGGGCCCAATTCACCCCTCCACTTT
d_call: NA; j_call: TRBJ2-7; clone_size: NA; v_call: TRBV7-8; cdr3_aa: CASSLNNAGTTYEQYF; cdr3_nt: TGTGCCAGCAGCCTTAATAACGCCGGGACAACCTACGAGCAGTACTTC
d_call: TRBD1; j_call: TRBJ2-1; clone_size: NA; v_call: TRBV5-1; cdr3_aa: CASSFPGQGSNEQFF; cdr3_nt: TGCGCCAGCAGCTTTCCGGGACAGGGCTCCAATGAGCAGTTCTTC
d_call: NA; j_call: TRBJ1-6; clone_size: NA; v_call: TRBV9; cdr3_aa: CASNRDYNSPLHF; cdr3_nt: TGTGCCAGTAACAGGGATTATAATTCACCCCTCCACTTT
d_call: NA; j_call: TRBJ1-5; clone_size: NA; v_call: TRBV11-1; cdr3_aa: CASSPKGVAQPQHF; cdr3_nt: TGTGCCAGCAGCCCGAAGGGGGTTGCTCAGCCCCAGCATTTT
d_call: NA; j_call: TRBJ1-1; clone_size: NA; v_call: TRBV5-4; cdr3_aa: CASSLPGSVFMNTEAFF; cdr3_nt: TGTGCCAGCAGCTTACCCGGAAGCGTTTTCATGAACACTGAAGCTTTCTTT
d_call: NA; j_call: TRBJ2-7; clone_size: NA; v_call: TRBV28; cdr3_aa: CASSLRDYEQYF; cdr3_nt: TGTGCCAGCAGTTTAAGAGATTACGAGCAGTACTTC
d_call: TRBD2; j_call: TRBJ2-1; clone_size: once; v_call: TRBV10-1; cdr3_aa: CASGSSSGRGEQFF; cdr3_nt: TGCGCCAGCGGGTCCTCTAGCGGGAGGGGTGAGCAGTTCTTC
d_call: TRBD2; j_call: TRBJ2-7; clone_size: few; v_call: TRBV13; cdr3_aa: CASSPRTRGFEQYF; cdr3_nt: TGTGCCAGCAGCCCGCGGACTAGGGGTTTCGAGCAGTACTTC
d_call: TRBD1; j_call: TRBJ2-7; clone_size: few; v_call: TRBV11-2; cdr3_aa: CASSSAYRGRPIEQYF; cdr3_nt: TGTGCCAGCAGCTCCGCTTACAGGGGCCGCCCTATCGAGCAGTACTTC
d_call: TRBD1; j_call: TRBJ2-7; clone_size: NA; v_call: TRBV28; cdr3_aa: CASSLRTGVVYEQYF; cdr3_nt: TGTGCCAGCAGTTTAAGGACAGGGGTAGTCTACGAGCAGTACTTC
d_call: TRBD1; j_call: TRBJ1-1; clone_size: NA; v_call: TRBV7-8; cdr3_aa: CASSLNLGTGWNTEAFF; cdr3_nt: TGTGCCAGCAGCTTAAACCTTGGGACAGGGTGGAACACTGAAGCTTTCTTT
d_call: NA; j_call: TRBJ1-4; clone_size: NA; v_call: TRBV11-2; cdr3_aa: CASSFRQAPNEKLFF; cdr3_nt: TGTGCCAGCAGCTTTCGACAGGCGCCTAATGAAAAACTGTTTTTT
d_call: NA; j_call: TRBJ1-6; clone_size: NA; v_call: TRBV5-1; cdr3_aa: CASSRDRGSPLHF; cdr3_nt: TGCGCCAGCAGCCGCGATAGGGGCTCACCCCTCCACTTT
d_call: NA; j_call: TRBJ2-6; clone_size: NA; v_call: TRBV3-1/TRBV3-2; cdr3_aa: CASSYLLAPGANVLTF; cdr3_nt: TGTGCCAGCTCGTACCTCCTAGCCCCTGGGGCCAACGTCCTGACTTTC
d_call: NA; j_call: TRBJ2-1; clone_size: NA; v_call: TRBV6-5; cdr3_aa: CASSSSRVHEQFF; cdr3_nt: TGTGCCAGCAGTTCCTCCAGGGTTCATGAGCAGTTCTTC
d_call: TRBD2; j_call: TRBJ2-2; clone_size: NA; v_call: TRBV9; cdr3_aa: CASSEGLAGGPNTGELFF; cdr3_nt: TGTGCCAGCAGCGAGGGACTAGCGGGAGGGCCGAACACCGGGGAGCTGTTTTTT
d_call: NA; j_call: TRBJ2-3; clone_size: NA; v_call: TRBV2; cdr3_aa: CASSEFGRTDTQYF; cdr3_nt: TGTGCCAGCAGTGAATTTGGCCGCACAGATACGCAGTATTTT
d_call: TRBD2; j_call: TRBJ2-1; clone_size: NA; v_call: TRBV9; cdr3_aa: CASSVVAGGRDEQFF; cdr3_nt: TGTGCCAGCAGCGTAGTAGCGGGAGGGAGGGATGAGCAGTTCTTC
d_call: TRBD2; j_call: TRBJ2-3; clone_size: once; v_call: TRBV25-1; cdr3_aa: CASNLAGADTQYF; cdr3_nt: TGTGCCAGCAACCTAGCGGGCGCAGATACGCAGTATTTT
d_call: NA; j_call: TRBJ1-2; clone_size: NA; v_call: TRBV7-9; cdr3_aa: CASSLVGYRADGYTF; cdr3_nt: TGTGCCAGCAGCTTAGTAGGTTACAGGGCTGATGGCTACACCTTC
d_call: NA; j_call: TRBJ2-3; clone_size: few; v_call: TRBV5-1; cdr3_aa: CASSLDSSGVIDTQYF; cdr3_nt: TGCGCCAGCAGCTTGGACAGCTCCGGTGTTATAGATACGCAGTATTTT
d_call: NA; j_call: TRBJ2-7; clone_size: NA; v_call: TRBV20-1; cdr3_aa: CSALRVHEQYF; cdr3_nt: TGCAGTGCGTTGCGGGTCCACGAGCAGTACTTC
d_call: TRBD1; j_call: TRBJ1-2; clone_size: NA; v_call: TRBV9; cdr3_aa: CASSDRRTGLNYGYTF; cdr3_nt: TGTGCCAGCAGCGACCGTCGGACAGGATTAAACTATGGCTACACCTTC